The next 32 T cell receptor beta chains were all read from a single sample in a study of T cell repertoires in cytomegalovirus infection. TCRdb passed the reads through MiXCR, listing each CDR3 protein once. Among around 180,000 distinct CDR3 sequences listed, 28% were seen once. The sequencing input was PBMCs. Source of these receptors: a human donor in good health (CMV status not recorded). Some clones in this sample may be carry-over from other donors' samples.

CDR3 loop: CASSEPEAGEVTDTQYF. CDR3 DNA sequence: TGTGCCAGCAGTGAACCGGAAGCGGGGGAAGTCACAGATACGCAGTATTTT. V is TRBV2 and J is TRBJ2-3; 8 bases are shared with TRBD2. The ends lost 2 bases at V and 2 bases at J; junction bases unmatched: 9. The CDR3 extends over 17 amino acids. Germline V gene data show CDR1 as SNHLY and CDR2 as FYNNEI. Combining the CDR3 with reference TRBV2 and TRBJ2-3 gives the whole variable domain EPEVTQTPSHQVTQMGQEVILRCVPISNHLYFYWYRQILGQKVEFLVSFYNNEISEKSEIFDDQFSVERPDGSNFTLKIRSTKLEDSAMYFCASSEPEAGEVTDTQYFGPGTRLTVL.

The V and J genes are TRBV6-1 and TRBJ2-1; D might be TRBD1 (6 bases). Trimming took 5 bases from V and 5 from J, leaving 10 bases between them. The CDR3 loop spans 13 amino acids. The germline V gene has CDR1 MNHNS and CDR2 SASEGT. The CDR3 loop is CASSWTANNEQFF. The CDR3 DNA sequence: TGTGCCAGCAGTTGGACAGCCAACAATGAGCAGTTCTTC.

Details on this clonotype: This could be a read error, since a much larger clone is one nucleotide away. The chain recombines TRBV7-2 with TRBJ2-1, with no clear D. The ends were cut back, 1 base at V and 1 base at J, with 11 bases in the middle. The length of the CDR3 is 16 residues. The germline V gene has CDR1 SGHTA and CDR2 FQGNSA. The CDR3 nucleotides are TGTGCCAGCAGCTTAGGCGCCTCTGGGTCCTACAATGAGCAGTTCTTC. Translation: CASSLGASGSYNEQFF.

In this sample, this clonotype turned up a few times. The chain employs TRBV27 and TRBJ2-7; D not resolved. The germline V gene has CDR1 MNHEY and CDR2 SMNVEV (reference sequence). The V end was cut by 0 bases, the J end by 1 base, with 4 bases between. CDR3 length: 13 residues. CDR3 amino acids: CASSLSGSYEQYF. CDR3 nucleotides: TGTGCCAGCAGTTTATCTGGTTCCTACGAGCAGTACTTC.

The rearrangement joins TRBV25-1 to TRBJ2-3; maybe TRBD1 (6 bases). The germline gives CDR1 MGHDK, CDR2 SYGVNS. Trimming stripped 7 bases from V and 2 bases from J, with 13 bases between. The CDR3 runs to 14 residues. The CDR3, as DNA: TGTGCCAGCATGAGTAGACAGGCCACAGATACGCAGTATTTT. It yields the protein CASMSRQATDTQYF.

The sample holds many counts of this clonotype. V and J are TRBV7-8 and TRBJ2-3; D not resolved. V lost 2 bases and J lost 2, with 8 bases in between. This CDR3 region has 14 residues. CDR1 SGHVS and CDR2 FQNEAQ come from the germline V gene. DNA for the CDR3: TGTGCCAGCAGCTTACACCTGCCCACAGATACGCAGTATTTT. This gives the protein CASSLHLPTDTQYF.

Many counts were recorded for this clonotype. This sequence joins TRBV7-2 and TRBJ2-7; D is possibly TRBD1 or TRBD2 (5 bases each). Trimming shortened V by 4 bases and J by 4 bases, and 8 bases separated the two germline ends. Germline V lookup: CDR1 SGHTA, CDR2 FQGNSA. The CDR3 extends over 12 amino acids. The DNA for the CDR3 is TGTGCCAGCAGCTCGGGGCTTTACGAGCAGTACTTC. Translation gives CASSSGLYEQYF.

CDR3 nucleotide sequence: TGTGCCAGCAGCTTAGGAGTAGCGGGGCCTCGGGGCCAGTACTTC. Its translation is CASSLGVAGPRGQYF. This sequence joins TRBV7-2 and TRBJ2-5; TRBD2 agrees at 8 bases. The CDR3 loop spans 15 amino acids. V was pared by 1 base and J by 10 bases, with 11 bases of the junction left unmatched. The germline V gene encodes CDR1 SGHTA and CDR2 FQGNSA.

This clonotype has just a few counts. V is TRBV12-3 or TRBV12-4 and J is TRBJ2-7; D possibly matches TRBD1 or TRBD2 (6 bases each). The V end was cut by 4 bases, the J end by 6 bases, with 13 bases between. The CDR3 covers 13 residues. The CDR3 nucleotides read TGTGCCAGCAGTTGGGGGGCCCGCGGCGAGCAGTACTTC. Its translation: CASSWGARGEQYF.

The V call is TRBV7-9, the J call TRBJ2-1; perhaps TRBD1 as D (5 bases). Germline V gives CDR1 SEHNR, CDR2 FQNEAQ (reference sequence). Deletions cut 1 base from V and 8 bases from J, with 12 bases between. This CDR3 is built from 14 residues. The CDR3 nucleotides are TGTGCCAGCAGCTTAGGTGCCCAAGGGGATGAGCAGTTCTTC. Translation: CASSLGAQGDEQFF.

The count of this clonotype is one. CDR3 protein: CSARDEGTGDSPLHF. CDR3 bases: TGCAGTGCTAGAGATGAGGGGACAGGGGATTCACCCCTCCACTTT. The J gene is TRBJ1-6, the V gene TRBV20-1; 10 bases are shared with TRBD1. Germline assignment: CDR1 DFQATT and CDR2 SNEGSKA (reference sequence). The CDR3 runs 15 residues. V lost 0 bases to trimming and J lost 8 bases; unmatched junction nucleotides: 4.

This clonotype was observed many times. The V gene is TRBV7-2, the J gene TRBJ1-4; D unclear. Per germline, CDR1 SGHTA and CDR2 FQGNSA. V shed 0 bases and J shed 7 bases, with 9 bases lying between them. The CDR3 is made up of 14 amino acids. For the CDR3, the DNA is TGTGCCAGCAGCTTAGCGCTGGAGGTTGAAAAACTGTTTTTT. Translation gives CASSLALEVEKLFF. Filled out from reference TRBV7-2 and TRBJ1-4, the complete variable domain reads GAGVSQSPSNKVTEKGKDVELRCDPISGHTALYWYRQSLGQGLEFLIYFQGNSAPDKSGLPSDRFSAERTGGSVSTLTIQRTQQEDSAVYLCASSLALEVEKLFFGSGTQLSVL.

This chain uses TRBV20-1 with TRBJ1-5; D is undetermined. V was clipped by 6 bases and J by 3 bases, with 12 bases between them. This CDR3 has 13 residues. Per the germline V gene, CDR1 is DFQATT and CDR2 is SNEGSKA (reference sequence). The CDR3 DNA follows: TGCAGTGCCTTCGCGCAGGACAATCAGCCCCAGCATTTT. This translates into CSAFAQDNQPQHF.

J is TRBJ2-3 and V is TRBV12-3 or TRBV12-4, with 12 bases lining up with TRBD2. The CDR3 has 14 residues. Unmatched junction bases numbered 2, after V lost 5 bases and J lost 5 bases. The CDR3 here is CASSRTSGEDTQYF. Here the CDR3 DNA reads TGTGCCAGCAGTCGGACTAGCGGGGAAGATACGCAGTATTTT.

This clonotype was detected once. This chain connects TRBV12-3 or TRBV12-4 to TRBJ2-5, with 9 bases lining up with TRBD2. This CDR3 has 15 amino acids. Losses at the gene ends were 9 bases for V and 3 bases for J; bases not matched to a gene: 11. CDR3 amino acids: CASTPGLAVKETQYF. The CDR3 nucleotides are TGTGCCAGTACCCCGGGACTAGCAGTAAAAGAGACCCAGTACTTC.

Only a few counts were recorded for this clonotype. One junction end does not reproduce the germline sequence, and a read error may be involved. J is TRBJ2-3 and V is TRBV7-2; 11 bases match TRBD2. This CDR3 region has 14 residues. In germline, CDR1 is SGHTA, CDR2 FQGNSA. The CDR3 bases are TGTGCCAGCAGATTAGCGGGGGGGCAGGATACGCAGTATTTT. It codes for CASRLAGGQDTQYF.

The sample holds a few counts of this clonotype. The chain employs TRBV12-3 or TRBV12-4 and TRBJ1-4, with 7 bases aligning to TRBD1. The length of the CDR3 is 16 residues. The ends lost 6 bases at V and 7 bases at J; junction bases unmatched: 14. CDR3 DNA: TGTGCCAGCAGCTTTAGTACAGGGGAATTAACTGAAAAACTGTTTTTT. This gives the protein CASSFSTGELTEKLFF.

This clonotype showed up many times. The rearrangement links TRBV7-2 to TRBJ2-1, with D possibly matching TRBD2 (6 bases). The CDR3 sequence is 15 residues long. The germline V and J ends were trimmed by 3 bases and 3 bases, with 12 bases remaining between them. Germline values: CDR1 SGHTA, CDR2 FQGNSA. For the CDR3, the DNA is TGTGCCAGCAGCTTGGCAACGGGGGACTACAATGAGCAGTTCTTC. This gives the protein CASSLATGDYNEQFF.

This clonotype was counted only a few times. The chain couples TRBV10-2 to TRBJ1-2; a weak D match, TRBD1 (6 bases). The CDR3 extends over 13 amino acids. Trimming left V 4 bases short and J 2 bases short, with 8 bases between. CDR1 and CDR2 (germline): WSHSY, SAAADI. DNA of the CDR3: TGCGCCAGCAGTGGCACAGGGAACTATGGCTACACCTTC. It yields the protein CASSGTGNYGYTF.

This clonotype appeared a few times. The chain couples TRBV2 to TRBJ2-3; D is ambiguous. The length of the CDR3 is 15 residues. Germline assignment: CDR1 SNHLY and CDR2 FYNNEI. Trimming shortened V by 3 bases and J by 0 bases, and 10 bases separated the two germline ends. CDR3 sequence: CASSEARGSTDTQYF. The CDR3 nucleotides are TGTGCCAGCAGTGAGGCTAGAGGCAGCACAGATACGCAGTATTTT.

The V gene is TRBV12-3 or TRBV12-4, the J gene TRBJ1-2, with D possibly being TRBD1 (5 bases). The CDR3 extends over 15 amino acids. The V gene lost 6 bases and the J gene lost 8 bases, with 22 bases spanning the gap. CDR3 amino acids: CASSLTGGTVGGYTF. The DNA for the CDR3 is TGTGCCAGCAGCCTAACAGGAGGGACGGTTGGGGGCTACACCTTC.

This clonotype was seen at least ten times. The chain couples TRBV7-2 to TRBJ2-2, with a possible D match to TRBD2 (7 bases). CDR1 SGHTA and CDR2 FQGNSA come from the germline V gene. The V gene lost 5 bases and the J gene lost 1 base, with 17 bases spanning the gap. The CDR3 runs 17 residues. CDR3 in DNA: TGTGCCAGCAGCCCCGTGGGGGGGGGCCAGAACACCGGGGAGCTGTTTTTT. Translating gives CASSPVGGGQNTGELFF.

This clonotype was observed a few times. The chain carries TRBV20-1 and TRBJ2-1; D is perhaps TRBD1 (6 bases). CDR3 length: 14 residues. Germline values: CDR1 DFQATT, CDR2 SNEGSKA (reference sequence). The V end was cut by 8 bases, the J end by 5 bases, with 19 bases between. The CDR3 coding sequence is TGCAGTATTCTGGAGGACAGTGGTAACAATGAGCAGTTCTTC. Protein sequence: CSILEDSGNNEQFF.

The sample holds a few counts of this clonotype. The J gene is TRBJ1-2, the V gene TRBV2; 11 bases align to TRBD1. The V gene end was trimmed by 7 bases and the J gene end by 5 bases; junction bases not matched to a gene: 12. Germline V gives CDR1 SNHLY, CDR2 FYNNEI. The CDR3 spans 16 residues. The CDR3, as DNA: TGTGCCAGCATCCCGGACAGGGGGCGCATTAGTTATGGCTACACCTTC. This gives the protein CASIPDRGRISYGYTF. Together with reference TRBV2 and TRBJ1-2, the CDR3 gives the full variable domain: EPEVTQTPSHQVTQMGQEVILRCVPISNHLYFYWYRQILGQKVEFLVSFYNNEISEKSEIFDDQFSVERPDGSNFTLKIRSTKLEDSAMYFCASIPDRGRISYGYTFGSGTRLTVV.

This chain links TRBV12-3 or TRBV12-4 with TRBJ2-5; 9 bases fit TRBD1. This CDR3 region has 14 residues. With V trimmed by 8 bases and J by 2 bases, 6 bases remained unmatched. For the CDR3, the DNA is TGTGCCAGCTGCCGGGACAGGGTTCAAGAGACCCAGTACTTC. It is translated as CASCRDRVQETQYF.

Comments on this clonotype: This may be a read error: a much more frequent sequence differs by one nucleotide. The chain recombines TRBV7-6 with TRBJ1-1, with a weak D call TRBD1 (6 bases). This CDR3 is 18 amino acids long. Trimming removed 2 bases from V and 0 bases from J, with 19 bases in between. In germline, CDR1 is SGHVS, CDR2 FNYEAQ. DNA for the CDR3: TGTGCCAGCAGCTTACTGCCAATCGGGGAGGGGGTGAACACTGAAGCTTTCTTT. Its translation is CASSLLPIGEGVNTEAFF.

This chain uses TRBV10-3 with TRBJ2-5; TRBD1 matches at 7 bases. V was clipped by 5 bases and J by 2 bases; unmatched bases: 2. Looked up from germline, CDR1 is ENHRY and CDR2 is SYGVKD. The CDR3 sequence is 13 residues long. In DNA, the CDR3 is TGTGCCATCAGTAAGGACAGGCAAGAGACCCAGTACTTC. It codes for CAISKDRQETQYF.

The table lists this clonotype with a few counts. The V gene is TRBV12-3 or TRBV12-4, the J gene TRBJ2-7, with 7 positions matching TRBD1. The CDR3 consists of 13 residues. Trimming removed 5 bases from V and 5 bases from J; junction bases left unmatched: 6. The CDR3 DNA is TGTGCCAGCAGTCGGGACAGTAACCACGAGCAGTACTTC. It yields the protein CASSRDSNHEQYF.

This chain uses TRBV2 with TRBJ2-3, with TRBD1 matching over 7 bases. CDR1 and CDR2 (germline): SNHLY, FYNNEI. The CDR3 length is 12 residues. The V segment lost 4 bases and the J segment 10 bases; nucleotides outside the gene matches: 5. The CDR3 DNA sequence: TGTGCCAGCAGTGGAGGACAGGAGCCGCAGTATTTT. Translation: CASSGGQEPQYF.

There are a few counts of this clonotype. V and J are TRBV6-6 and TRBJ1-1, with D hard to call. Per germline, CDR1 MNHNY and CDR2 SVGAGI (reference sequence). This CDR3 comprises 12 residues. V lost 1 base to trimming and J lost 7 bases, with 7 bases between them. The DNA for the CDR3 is TGTGCCAGCAGTTACTTGGACGGTGAAGCTTTCTTT. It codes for CASSYLDGEAFF.

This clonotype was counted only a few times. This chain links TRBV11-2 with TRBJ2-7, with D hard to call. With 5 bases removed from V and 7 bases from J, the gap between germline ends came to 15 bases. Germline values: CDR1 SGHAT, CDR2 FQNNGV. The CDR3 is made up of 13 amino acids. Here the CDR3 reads CASSMDLPWEQYF. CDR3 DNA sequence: TGTGCCAGCAGCATGGACCTCCCGTGGGAGCAGTACTTC.

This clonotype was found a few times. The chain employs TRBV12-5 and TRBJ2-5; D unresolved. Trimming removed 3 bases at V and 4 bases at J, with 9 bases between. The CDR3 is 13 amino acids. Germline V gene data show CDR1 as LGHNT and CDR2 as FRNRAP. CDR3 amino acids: CASGFSYAETQYF. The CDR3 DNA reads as TGTGCTAGTGGTTTTTCATATGCAGAGACCCAGTACTTC.